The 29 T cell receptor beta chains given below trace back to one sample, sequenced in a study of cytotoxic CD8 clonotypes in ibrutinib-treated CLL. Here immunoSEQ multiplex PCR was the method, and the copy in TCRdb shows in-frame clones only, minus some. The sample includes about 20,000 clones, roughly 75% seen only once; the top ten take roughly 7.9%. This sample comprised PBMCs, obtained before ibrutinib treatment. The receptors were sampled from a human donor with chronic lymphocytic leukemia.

In DNA, the CDR3 is TGTGCCAGCAGCTTGGCCAGGGGGCGTGAAGCTTTCTTT. This gives the protein CASSLARGREAFF. V and J are TRBV5-6 and TRBJ1-1, with 8 bases aligning to TRBD1. This CDR3 is 13 amino acids long. Germline trimming cut 0 bases from V and 7 bases from J; bases unmatched to any gene: 2. Germline V lookup: CDR1 SGHDT, CDR2 YYEEEE.

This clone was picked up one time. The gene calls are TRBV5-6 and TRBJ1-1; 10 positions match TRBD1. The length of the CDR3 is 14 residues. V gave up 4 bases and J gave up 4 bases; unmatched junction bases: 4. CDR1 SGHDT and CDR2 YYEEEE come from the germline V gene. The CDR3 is CASSLGQGITEAFF. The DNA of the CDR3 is TGTGCCAGCAGCCTGGGACAGGGGATCACTGAAGCTTTCTTT.

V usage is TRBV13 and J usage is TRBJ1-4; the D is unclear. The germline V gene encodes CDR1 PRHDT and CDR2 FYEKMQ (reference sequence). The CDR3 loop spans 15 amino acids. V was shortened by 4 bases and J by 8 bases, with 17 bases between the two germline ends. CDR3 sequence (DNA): TGTGCCAGCAGCTCCGGCGGGAAGGGCGGAGAAAAACTGTTTTTT. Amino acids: CASSSGGKGGEKLFF.

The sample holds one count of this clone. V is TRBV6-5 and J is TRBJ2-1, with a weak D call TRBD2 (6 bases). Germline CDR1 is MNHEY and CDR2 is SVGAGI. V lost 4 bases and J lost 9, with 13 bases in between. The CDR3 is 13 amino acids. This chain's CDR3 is CASSWGRTAEQFF. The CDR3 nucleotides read TGTGCCAGCAGTTGGGGGAGGACGGCTGAGCAGTTCTTC.

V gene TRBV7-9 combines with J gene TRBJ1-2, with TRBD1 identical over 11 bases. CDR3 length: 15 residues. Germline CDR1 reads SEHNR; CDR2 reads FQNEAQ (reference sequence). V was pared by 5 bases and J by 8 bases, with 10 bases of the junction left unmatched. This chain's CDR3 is CASSVGQGAQRGYTF. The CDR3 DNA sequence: TGTGCCAGCAGCGTCGGACAGGGGGCTCAGAGAGGCTACACCTTC.

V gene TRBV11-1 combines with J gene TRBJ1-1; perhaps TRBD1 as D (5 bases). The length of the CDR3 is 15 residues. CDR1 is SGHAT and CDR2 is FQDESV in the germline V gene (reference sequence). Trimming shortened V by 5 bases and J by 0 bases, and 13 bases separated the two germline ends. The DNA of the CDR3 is TGTGCCAGCAGCCCGGGACGGACTGTGAACACTGAAGCTTTCTTT. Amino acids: CASSPGRTVNTEAFF.

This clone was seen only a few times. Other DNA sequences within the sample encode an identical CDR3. The CDR3 DNA reads TGTGCCAGCAGTCCGGGACAGGAGGGCGAAAAACTGTTTTTT. It translates to CASSPGQEGEKLFF. The J gene is TRBJ1-4, the V gene TRBV6-4, with 8 nucleotides matching TRBD1. Germline assignment: CDR1 MRHNA and CDR2 SNTAGT. V lost 5 bases, J lost 8 bases, and 7 bases stayed unmatched. CDR3 size: 14 residues.

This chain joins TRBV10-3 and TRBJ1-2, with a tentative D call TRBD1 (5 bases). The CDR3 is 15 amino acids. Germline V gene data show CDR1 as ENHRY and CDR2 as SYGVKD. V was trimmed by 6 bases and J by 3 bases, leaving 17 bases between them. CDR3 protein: CAIRGGPFSDYGYTF. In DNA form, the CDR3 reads TGTGCCATCAGGGGGGGTCCCTTTTCAGACTATGGCTACACCTTC.

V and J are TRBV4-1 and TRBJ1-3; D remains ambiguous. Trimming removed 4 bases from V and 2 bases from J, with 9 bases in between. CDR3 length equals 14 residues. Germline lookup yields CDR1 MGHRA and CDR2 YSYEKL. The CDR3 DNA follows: TGCGCCAGCAGCCTCCAACCGGCTGGAAACACCATATATTTT. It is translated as CASSLQPAGNTIYF.

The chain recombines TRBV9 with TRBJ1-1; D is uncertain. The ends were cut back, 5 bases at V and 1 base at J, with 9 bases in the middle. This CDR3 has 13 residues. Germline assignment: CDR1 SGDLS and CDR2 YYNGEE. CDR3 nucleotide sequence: TGTGCCAGCAGAAAGACTGGGAACACTGAAGCTTTCTTT. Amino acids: CASRKTGNTEAFF.

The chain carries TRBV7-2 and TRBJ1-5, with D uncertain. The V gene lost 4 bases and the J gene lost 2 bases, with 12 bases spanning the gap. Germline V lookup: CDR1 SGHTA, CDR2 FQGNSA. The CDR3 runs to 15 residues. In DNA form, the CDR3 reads TGTGCCAGCAGCTCTAAAGCTGGCGGCAATCAGCCCCAGCATTTT. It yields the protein CASSSKAGGNQPQHF.

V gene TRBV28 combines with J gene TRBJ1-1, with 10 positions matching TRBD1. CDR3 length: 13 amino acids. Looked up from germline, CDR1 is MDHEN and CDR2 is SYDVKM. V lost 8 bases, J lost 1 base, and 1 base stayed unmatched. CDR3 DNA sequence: TGTGCCAGCCGGGACAGGGGGAACACTGAAGCTTTCTTT. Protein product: CASRDRGNTEAFF.

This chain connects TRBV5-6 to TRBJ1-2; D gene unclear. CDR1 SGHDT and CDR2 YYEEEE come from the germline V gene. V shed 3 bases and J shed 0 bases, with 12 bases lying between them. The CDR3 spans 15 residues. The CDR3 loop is CASSSPGRANYGYTF. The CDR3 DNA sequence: TGTGCCAGCAGCTCCCCCGGCCGAGCTAACTATGGCTACACCTTC.

For the CDR3, the DNA is TGTGCCAGCAGGAGGGGAGACAGCCCTAGCACAGATACGCAGTATTTT. Protein: CASRRGDSPSTDTQYF. The chain couples TRBV2 to TRBJ2-3, with D perhaps being TRBD1 or TRBD2 (5 bases each). The CDR3 is 16 residues long. V was pared by 6 bases and J by 0 bases, with 16 bases between. The germline CDR1 and CDR2 sequences are SNHLY and FYNNEI. The full variable domain, its missing parts supplied by reference TRBV2 and TRBJ2-3, is EPEVTQTPSHQVTQMGQEVILRCVPISNHLYFYWYRQILGQKVEFLVSFYNNEISEKSEIFDDQFSVERPDGSNFTLKIRSTKLEDSAMYFCASRRGDSPSTDTQYFGPGTRLTVL.

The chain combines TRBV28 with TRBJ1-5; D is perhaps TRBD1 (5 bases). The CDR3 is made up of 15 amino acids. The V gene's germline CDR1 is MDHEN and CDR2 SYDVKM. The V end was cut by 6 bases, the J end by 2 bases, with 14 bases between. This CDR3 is CASRKGRRGNQPQHF. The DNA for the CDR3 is TGTGCCAGCAGGAAGGGGCGGAGGGGCAATCAGCCCCAGCATTTT.

As DNA, the CDR3 is TGTGCCAGCAGTCCGAGGGACAGCTCTGGGGCCAACGTCCTGACTTTC. Residues: CASSPRDSSGANVLTF. This chain uses TRBV27 with TRBJ2-6, with 7 bases matching TRBD1. The J segment lost 0 bases and the V segment lost 5 bases, leaving 4 bases of the junction unmatched. Germline-derived CDR1 and CDR2 are MNHEY and SMNVEV (reference sequence). The CDR3 is made up of 16 amino acids.

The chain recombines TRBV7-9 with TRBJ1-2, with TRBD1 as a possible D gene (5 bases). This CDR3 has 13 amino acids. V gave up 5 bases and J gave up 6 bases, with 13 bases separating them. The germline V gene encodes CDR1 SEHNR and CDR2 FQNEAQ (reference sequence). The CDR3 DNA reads TGTGCCAGCAGCCTCGGGACTTCGGATGGCTACACCTTC. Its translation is CASSLGTSDGYTF.

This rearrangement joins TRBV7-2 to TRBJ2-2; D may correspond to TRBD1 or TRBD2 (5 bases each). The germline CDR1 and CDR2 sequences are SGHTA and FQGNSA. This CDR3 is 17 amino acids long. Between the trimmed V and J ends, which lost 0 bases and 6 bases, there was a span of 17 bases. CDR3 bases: TGTGCCAGCAGCTTAGCGGTGAGGGGAGTAAGCGCCGGGGAGCTGTTTTTT. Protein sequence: CASSLAVRGVSAGELFF.

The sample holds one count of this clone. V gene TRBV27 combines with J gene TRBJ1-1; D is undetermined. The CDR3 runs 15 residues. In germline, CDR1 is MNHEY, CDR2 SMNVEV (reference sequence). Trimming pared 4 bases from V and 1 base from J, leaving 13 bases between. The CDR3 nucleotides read TGTGCCAGCAGTTCCCTCGGCAGTACGAACACTGAAGCTTTCTTT. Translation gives CASSSLGSTNTEAFF.

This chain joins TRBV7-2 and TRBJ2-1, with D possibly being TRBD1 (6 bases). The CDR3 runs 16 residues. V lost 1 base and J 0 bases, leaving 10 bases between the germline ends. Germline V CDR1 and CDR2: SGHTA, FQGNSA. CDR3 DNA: TGTGCCAGCAGCTTAGGTGGGGGCAACTCCTACAATGAGCAGTTCTTC. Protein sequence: CASSLGGGNSYNEQFF.

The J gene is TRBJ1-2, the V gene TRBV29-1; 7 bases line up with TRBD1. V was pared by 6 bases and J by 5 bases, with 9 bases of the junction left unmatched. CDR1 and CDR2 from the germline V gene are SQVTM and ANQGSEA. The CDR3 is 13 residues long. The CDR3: CSVKTGEAYGYTF. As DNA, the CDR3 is TGCAGCGTAAAAACAGGGGAAGCATATGGCTACACCTTC.

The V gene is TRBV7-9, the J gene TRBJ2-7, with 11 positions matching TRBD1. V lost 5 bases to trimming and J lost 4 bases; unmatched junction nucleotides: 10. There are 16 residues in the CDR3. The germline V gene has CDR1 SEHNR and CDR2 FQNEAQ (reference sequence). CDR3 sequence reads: CASSRGQGAAGYEQYF. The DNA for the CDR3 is TGTGCCAGCAGCCGTGGACAGGGGGCCGCCGGGTACGAGCAGTACTTC.

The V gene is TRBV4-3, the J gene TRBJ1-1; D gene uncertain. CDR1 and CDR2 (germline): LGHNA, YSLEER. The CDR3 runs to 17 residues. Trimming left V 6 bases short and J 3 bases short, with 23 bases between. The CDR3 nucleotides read TGCGCCAGCAGTGAAGCTGCCAGACACTCTGTCGACACTGAAGCTTTCTTT. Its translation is CASSEAARHSVDTEAFF.

The CDR3 protein is CASSHTHSGTGVYEQYF. The CDR3 DNA follows: TGTGCCAGCAGCCACACCCATTCCGGGACCGGAGTCTACGAGCAGTACTTC. The chain joins TRBV14 to TRBJ2-7, with D perhaps given as TRBD1 or TRBD2 (5 bases each). Trimming shortened V by 3 bases and J by 3 bases, and 21 bases separated the two germline ends. The CDR3 has 17 residues. Germline CDR1 SGHDN, CDR2 FVKESK.

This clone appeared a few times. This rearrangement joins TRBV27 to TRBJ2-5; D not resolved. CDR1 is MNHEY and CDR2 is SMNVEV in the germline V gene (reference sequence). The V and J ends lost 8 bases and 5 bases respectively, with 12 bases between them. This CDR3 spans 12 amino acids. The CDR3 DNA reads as TGTGCCAGCGCCGGCCTATCGGAGACCCAGTACTTC. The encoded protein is CASAGLSETQYF.

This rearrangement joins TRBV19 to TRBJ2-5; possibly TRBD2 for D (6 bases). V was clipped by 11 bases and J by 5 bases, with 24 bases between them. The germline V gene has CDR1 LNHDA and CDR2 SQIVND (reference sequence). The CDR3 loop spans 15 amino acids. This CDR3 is CALKWGDQSRETQYF. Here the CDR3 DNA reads TGTGCCCTTAAGTGGGGGGATCAAAGTCGGGAGACCCAGTACTTC.

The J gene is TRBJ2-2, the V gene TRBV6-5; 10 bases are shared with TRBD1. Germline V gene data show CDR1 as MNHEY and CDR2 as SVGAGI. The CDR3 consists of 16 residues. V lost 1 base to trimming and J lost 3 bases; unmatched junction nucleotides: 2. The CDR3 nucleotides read TGTGCCAGCAGTTACTTTGGGACAGGGGACACCGGGGAGCTGTTTTTT. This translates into CASSYFGTGDTGELFF.

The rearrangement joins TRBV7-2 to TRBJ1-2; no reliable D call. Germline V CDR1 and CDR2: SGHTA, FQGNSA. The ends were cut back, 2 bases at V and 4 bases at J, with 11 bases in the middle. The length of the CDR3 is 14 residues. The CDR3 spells CASSLNGLGYGYTF. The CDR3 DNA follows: TGTGCCAGCAGCTTAAATGGCCTGGGCTATGGCTACACCTTC.

Here the CDR3 reads CASKGAGLAGNEQFF. CDR3 sequence (DNA): TGTGCCAGCAAGGGCGCGGGACTGGCGGGCAATGAGCAGTTCTTC. The chain carries TRBV6-5 and TRBJ2-1; D is perhaps TRBD2 (6 bases). This CDR3 has 15 residues. V lost 7 bases and J lost 6, with 19 bases in between. CDR1 and CDR2 (germline): MNHEY, SVGAGI.